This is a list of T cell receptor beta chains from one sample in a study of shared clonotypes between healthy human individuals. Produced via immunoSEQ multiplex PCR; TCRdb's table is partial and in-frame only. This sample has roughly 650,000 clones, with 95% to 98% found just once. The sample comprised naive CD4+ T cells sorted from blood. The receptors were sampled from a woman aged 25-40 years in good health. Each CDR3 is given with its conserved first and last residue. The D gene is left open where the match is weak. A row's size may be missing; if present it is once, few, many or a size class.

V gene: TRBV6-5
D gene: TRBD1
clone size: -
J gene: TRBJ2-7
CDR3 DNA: TGTGCCAGCAGAAGACCGGGACAGGGGGACTACGAGCAGTACTTC
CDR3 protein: CASRRPGQGDYEQYF

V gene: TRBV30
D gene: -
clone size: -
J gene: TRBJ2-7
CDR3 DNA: TGTGCCTGGACCAAACCCGATATCTACGAGCAGTACTTC
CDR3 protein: CAWTKPDIYEQYF

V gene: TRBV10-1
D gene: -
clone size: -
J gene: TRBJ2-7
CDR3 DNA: TGCGCCAGCAGTACCAGGACAAGTCCCTACGAGCAGTACTTC
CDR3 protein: CASSTRTSPYEQYF

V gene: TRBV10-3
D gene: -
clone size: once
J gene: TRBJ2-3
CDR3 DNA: TGTGCCATCAGTGATGTGGGAAGCACAGATACGCAGTATTTT
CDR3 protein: CAISDVGSTDTQYF

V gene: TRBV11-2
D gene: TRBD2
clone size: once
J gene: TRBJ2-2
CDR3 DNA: TGTGCCAGCAGCAGGACTAGCGGGACCGGGGAGCTGTTTTTT
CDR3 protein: CASSRTSGTGELFF

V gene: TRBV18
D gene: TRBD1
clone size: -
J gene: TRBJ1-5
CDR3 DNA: TGTGCCAGCTCACTTGGGACAGGACAGGGCAATCAGCCCCAGCATTTT
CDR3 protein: CASSLGTGQGNQPQHF

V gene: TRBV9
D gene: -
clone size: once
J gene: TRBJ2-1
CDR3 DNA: TGTGCCAGCAGCGTAGGGGCAGGAAACTACAATGAGCAGTTCTTC
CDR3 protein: CASSVGAGNYNEQFF

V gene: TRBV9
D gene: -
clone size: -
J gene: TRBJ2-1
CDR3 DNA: TGTGCCAGCAGCGTATCTCCTAGTGTCGGTGTATCCTACAATGAGCAGTTCTTC
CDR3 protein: CASSVSPSVGVSYNEQFF

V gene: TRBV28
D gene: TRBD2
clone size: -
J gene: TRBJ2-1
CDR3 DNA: TGTGCCAGCAGTAGTGGACTAGCGGGAGTTTTTAAGTTCTTC
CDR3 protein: CASSSGLAGVFKFF

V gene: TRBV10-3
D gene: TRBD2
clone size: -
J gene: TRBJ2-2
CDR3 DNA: TGTGCCATCAGTGACCCTACTGGACTAGCGTCGTGGACCGGGGAGCTGTTTTTT
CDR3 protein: CAISDPTGLASWTGELFF

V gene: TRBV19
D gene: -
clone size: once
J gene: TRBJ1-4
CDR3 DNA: TGTGCCACGGTGGGGGGTGGCACTAATGAAAAACTGTTTTTT
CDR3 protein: CATVGGGTNEKLFF

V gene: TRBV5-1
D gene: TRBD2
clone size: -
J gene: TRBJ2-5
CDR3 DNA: TGCGCCAGCAGCCCAGAGCGGGGCCGAGAAGAGACCCAGTACTTC
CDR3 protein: CASSPERGREETQYF

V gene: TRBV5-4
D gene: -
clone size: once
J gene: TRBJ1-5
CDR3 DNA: TGTGCCAGCAGCTTGGCGGGGGACGGTCAGCCCCAGCATTTT
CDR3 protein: CASSLAGDGQPQHF

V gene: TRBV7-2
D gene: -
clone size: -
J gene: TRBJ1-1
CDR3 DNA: TGTGCCAGCAGCCGCGCAAGGACAGCTAACACTGAAGCTTTCTTT
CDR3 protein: CASSRARTANTEAFF

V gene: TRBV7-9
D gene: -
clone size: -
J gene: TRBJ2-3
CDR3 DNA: TGTGCCAGCAGAAGGGGGGCTGCGGATACGCAGTATTTT
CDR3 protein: CASRRGAADTQYF

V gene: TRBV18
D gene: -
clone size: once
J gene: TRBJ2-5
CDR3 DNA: TGTGCCAGCTCACCACCTCAAGGGCAGCAAGAGACCCAGTACTTC
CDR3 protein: CASSPPQGQQETQYF

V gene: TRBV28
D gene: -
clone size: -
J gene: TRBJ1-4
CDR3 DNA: TGTGCCAGCAGTTTGTCTTGGGCAGCTGCAACTAATGAAAAACTGTTTTTT
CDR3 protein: CASSLSWAAATNEKLFF

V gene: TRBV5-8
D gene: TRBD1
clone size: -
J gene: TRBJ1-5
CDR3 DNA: TGTGCCAGCAGCGTAGGGTTGACAGGGCACAGCAATCAGCCCCAGCATTTT
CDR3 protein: CASSVGLTGHSNQPQHF

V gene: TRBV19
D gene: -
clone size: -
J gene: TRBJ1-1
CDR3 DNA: TGTGCCAGTAGTATTGTCGGTCCGAACACTGAAGCTTTCTTT
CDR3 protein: CASSIVGPNTEAFF

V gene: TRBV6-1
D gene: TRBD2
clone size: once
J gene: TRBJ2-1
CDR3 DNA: TGTGCCAGCCAAAAAGCGGGAGGGCCCAATGAGCAGTTCTTC
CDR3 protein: CASQKAGGPNEQFF

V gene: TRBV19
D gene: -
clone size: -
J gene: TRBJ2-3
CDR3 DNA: TGTGCCAGTAGACCCGCGGACACAGATACGCAGTATTTT
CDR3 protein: CASRPADTDTQYF

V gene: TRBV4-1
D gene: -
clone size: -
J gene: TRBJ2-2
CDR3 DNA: TGCGCCAGCAGCCAAGAAACTGGTAACCGGGAGCTGTTTTTT
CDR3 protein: CASSQETGNRELFF

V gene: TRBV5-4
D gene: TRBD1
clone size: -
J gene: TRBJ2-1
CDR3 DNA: TGTGCCAGCAGCCCGGGACAGGGGGCCGGGAGACTAGCGGTCGGTGAGCAGTTCTTC
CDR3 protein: CASSPGQGAGRLAVGEQFF